These 8 T cell receptor beta chains came from one sample sequenced in a study of T cell repertoires in cytomegalovirus infection. TCRdb independently ran MiXCR on the reads; one entry per CDR3 protein. This table has a few hundred thousand distinct CDR3 sequences, more than 15% appearing once. Sequenced material: CD8+ T cells from PBMCs. The receptors derive from a human donor in good health (CMV status not recorded). Some clones in this sample may be carry-over from other donors' samples.

This clonotype was seen ten or more times. V usage is TRBV6-6 and J usage is TRBJ1-2; tentative D call: TRBD1 (5 bases). CDR3 length: 17 residues. Germline loops: CDR1 MNHNY, CDR2 SVGAGI (reference sequence). V lost 2 bases and J lost 0, with 16 bases in between. The CDR3: CASSYPSDSGANYGYTF. The CDR3, as DNA: TGTGCCAGCAGTTACCCCTCCGACAGCGGAGCTAACTATGGCTACACCTTC.

The gene calls are TRBV12-3 or TRBV12-4 and TRBJ1-1; D is perhaps TRBD1 (5 bases). The CDR3 contains 15 residues. V lost 5 bases and J lost 4, with 17 bases in between. The CDR3 here is CASSAAPGVRTEAFF. CDR3 sequence (DNA): TGTGCCAGCAGTGCCGCCCCGGGGGTGCGCACTGAAGCTTTCTTT.

This clonotype has ten or more counts. This rearrangement joins TRBV20-1 to TRBJ2-1, with a tentative D call TRBD1 (6 bases). Trimming took 1 base from V and 10 from J, leaving 14 bases between them. This CDR3 region has 13 residues. CDR1 DFQATT and CDR2 SNEGSKA come from the germline V gene (reference sequence). CDR3 sequence (DNA): TGCAGTGCTAGAGTCCCACAGGGTTGGGAGCAGTTCTTC. This encodes CSARVPQGWEQFF.

The V call is TRBV6-2 or TRBV6-3, the J call TRBJ1-5; D not resolved. This CDR3 has 15 residues. The germline V gene encodes CDR1 MNHEY and CDR2 SVGEGT. Trimming took off 0 bases at V and 0 bases at J, with 6 bases between the two ends. Here the CDR3 reads CASSYSEDSNQPQHF. CDR3 coding DNA: TGTGCCAGCAGTTACTCCGAGGATAGCAATCAGCCCCAGCATTTT.

This clonotype occurred many times. The rearrangement joins TRBV11-3 to TRBJ2-6; 8 bases fit TRBD1. J lost 1 base, V lost 5 bases, and 4 bases had no gene match. Germline V gene sequence: CDR1 SGHNT, CDR2 YENEEA. The CDR3 sequence is 16 residues long. CDR3 sequence: CASSPRTGSGANVLTF. In nucleotides, the CDR3 is TGTGCCAGCAGCCCAAGGACAGGGTCTGGGGCCAACGTCCTGACTTTC.

This clonotype came up many times. The V gene is TRBV7-2, the J gene TRBJ2-1; TRBD1 matches at 9 bases. The germline V gene encodes CDR1 SGHTA and CDR2 FQGNSA. V dropped 7 bases and J dropped 9; count of bases not matched to a gene: 7. The CDR3 spans 13 residues. This CDR3 reads CASIVTGGREQFF. DNA of the CDR3: TGTGCCAGCATCGTAACAGGGGGCCGTGAGCAGTTCTTC.

The chain links TRBV20-1 to TRBJ2-3; TRBD1 is a possible D gene (6 bases). Germline V gene data show CDR1 as DFQATT and CDR2 as SNEGSKA (reference sequence). The length of the CDR3 is 15 residues. The CDR3 DNA is TGCAGCGGTCGGGAACCAGGGGTGAGGACAGATACGCAGTATTTT. Encoded protein: CSGREPGVRTDTQYF.

This clonotype was counted ten times or more. This sequence joins TRBV12-3 or TRBV12-4 and TRBJ1-2; 10 nucleotides agree with TRBD1. Trimming at V came to 3 bases and at J to 0 bases, leaving 10 bases not matched to a gene. The CDR3 is 18 amino acids. The DNA of the CDR3 is TGTGCCAGCAGTTTCACCCGGGACAGGGGATTAGCTAACTATGGCTACACCTTC. This sequence encodes CASSFTRDRGLANYGYTF.